The clone carrying this TCR beta chain was observed at least ten times. Template material for amplifying TCR beta CDR3 regions consisted of RNA transcripts. During a first-round RT-PCR of the TCR CDR3, the HTBI primer set was used. Each CDR3 protein is one row after TCRdb ran MiXCR on the multiplex PCR reads. The sample lists 350,000 or so distinct CDR3 sequences, about 21% occurring once. The CDR3 consists of 13 residues. Looked up from germline, CDR1 is GTSNPN and CDR2 is SVGIG (reference sequence). Trimming cost V 4 bases and J 7 bases, with 11 bases left between them. The entry originates in a study of T cells in Graves' hyperthyroidism and ophthalmopathy. PBMCs stemmed from 10 ml fresh peripheral blood.

The sample was blood. The clonotype was recovered from a woman in her forties or fifties with Graves' hyperthyroidism. The rearrangement uses TRBV30 and TRBJ1-6; possible D gene TRBD1, 5 bases. The CDR3 reads CAWKPGPNSPLHF. The CDR3 DNA follows: TGTGCCTGGAAACCGGGACCAAATTCACCCCTCCACTTT.